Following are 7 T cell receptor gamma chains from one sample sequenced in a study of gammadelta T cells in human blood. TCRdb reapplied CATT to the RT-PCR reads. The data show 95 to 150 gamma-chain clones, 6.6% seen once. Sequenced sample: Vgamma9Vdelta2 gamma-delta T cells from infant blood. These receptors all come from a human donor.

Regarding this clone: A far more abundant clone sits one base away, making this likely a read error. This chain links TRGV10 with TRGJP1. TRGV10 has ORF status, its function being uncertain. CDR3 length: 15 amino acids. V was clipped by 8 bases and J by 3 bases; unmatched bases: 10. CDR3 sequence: CAAWDMRATGWFKIF. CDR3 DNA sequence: TGTGCTGCGTGGGATATGAGGGCCACTGGTTGGTTCAAGATATTT.

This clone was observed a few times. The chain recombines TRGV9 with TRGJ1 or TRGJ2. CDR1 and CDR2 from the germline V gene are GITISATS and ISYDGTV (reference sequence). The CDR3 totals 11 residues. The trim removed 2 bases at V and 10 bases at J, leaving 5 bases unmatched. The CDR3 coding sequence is TGTGCCTTGTGGGAGGCCCGCAAGAAACTCTTT. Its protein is CALWEARKKLF.

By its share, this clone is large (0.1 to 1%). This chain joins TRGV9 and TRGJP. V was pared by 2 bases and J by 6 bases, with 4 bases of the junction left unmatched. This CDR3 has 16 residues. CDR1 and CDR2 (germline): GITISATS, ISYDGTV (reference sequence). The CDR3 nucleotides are TGTGCCTTGTGGGAGGCCTTAGAGTTGGGCAAAAAAATCAAGGTATTT. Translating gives CALWEALELGKKIKVF.

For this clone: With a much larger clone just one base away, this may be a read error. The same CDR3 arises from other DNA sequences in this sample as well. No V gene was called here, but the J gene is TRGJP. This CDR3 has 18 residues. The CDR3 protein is CALWDPWGQELGKKIKVF. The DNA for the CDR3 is TGTGCCTTGTGGGACCCGTGGGGGCAAGAGTTGGGCAAAAAAATTAAGGTATTT.

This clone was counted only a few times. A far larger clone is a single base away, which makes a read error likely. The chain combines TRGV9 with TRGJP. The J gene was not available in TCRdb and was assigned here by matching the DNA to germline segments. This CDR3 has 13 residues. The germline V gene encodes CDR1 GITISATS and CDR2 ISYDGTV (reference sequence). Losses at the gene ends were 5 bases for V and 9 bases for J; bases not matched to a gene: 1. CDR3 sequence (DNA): TGTGCCTTGTGGGGGTTGGGCAAAAAAATCAAGGTATTT. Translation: CALWGLGKKIKVF.

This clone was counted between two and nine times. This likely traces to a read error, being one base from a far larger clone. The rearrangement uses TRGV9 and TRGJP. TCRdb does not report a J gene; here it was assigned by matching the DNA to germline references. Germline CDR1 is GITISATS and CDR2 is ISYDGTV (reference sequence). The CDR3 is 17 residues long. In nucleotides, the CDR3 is TGTGCCTTGCGGGAGGTCCGGAGAGAGTTGGGCAAAAAAATCAAGGTATTT. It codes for CALREVRRELGKKIKVF.

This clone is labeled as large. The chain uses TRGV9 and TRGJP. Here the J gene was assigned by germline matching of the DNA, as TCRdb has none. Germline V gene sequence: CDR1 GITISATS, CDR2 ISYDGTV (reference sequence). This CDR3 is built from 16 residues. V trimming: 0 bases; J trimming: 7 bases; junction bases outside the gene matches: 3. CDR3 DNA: TGTGCCTTGTGGGAGGTGCTCGAGTTGGGCAAAAAAATCAAGGTATTT. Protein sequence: CALWEVLELGKKIKVF.